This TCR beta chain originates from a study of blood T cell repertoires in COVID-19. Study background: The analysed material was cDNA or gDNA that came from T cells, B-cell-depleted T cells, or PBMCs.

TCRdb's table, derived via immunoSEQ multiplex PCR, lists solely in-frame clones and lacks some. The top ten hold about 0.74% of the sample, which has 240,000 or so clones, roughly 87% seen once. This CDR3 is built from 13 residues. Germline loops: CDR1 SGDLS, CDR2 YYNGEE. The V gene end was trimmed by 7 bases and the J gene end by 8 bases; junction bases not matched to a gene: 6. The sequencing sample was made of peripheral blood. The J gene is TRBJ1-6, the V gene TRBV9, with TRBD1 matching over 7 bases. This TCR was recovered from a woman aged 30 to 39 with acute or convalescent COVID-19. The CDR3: CASGTGVDSPLHF. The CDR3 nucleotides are TGTGCCAGCGGTACAGGGGTCGATTCACCCCTCCACTTT.